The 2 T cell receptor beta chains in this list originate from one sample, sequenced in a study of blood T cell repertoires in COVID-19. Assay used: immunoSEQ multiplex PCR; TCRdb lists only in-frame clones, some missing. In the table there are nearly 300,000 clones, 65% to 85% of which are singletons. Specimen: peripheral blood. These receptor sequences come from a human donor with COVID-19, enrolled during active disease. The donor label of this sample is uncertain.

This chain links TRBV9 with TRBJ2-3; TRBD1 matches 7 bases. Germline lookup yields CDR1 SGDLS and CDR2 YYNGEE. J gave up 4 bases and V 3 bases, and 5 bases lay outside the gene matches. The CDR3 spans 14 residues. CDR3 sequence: CASSELTGADTQYF. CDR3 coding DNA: TGTGCCAGCAGCGAACTCACAGGGGCAGATACGCAGTATTTT. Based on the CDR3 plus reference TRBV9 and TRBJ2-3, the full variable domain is DSGVTQTPKHLITATGQRVTLRCSPRSGDLSVYWYQQSLDQGLQFLIQYYNGEERAKGNILERFSAQQFPDLHSELNLSSLELGDSALYFCASSELTGADTQYFGPGTRLTVL.

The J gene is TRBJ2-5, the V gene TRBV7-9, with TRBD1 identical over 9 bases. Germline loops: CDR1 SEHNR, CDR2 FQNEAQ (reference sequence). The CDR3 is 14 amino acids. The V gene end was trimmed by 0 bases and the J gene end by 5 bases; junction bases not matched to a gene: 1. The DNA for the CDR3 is TGTGCCAGCAGCTTAGCGACAGGGGGGGAGACCCAGTACTTC. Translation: CASSLATGGETQYF.